The 27 T cell receptor beta chains reported below all come from one sample, sequenced in a study of OX40 agonist ivuxolimab in advanced cancers. The table came from immunoSEQ multiplex PCR; TCRdb's copy has only in-frame clones and leaves some out. The table includes about 45,000 clones, approximately 82% detected once. The material sequenced was CD4+ or CD8+ T cells sorted from blood, taken in a trial of the OX40 agonist ivuxolimab. All receptors derive from an adult with an advanced solid tumor such as melanoma, head and neck, liver or kidney cancer.

The chain combines TRBV5-4 with TRBJ2-7, with 11 positions matching TRBD2. J gave up 1 base and V 4 bases, and 4 bases lay outside the gene matches. CDR3 length: 15 amino acids. Germline CDR1 is SGHNT and CDR2 is YYREEE (reference sequence). The CDR3 DNA is TGTGCCAGCAGCCGTCTAGCGGGGGGTTCCTACGAGCAGTACTTC. This codes for CASSRLAGGSYEQYF.

This clone has just a few counts. The J gene is TRBJ1-6, the V gene TRBV6-4; D remains unclear. CDR1 is MRHNA, CDR2 SNTAGT, per germline. This CDR3 comprises 12 residues. V was trimmed by 6 bases and J by 7 bases, leaving 7 bases between them. CDR3 sequence: CASRDGNSPLHF. CDR3 nucleotides: TGTGCCAGCAGGGATGGGAATTCACCCCTCCACTTT.

The rearrangement links TRBV5-1 to TRBJ2-7; D is ambiguous. With 7 bases removed from V and 5 bases from J, the gap between germline ends came to 10 bases. This CDR3 has 11 amino acids. CDR1 and CDR2 (germline): SGHRS, YFSETQ. The CDR3 bases are TGCGCCAGCCCCTCTCCCCACGAGCAGTACTTC. Its protein product is CASPSPHEQYF.

The rearrangement links TRBV5-1 to TRBJ2-7, with 7 bases that match TRBD1. Trimming removed 0 bases from V and 3 bases from J; junction bases left unmatched: 3. The CDR3 loop spans 14 amino acids. Germline V gene data show CDR1 as SGHRS and CDR2 as YFSETQ. The CDR3 loop is CASSLGQGYYEQYF. The CDR3 DNA reads as TGCGCCAGCAGCTTGGGACAGGGTTACTACGAGCAGTACTTC.

The genes are TRBV21-1 and TRBJ2-2. TRBV21-1 is a pseudogene. The CDR3 consists of 17 residues. The CDR3 spells CASSKEGYFANTGELFF. The CDR3 coding sequence is TGTGCCAGCAGCAAAGAGGGCTACTTCGCGAACACCGGGGAGCTGTTTTTT.

This CDR3 is CASTLAVSTDTQYF. The CDR3 DNA reads as TGTGCCAGCACCCTAGCGGTTAGCACAGATACGCAGTATTTT. The chain links TRBV7-9 to TRBJ2-3, with 7 bases matching TRBD2. Germline V gene data show CDR1 as SEHNR and CDR2 as FQNEAQ (reference sequence). CDR3 length: 14 amino acids. Trimming cost V 7 bases and J 0 bases; bases outside gene matches: 4.

This chain joins TRBV5-8 and TRBJ1-5, with D unclear. This CDR3 is built from 14 residues. Germline CDR1 SGHTS, CDR2 YDEGEE. V gave up 0 bases and J gave up 5 bases, with 9 bases separating them. As DNA, the CDR3 is TGTGCCAGCAGCTTGGATCGGGTACATCAGCCCCAGCATTTT. It translates to CASSLDRVHQPQHF.

This chain connects TRBV14 to TRBJ1-2; no reliable D call. This CDR3 has 15 amino acids. V lost 1 base and J lost 3, with 12 bases in between. Germline assignment: CDR1 SGHDN and CDR2 FVKESK. CDR3 coding DNA: TGTGCCAGCAGCCAAGTTATAGGCGGCCACTATGGCTACACCTTC. Residues: CASSQVIGGHYGYTF.

DNA of the CDR3: TGCGCCAGCAGTGGGGGACAGGGACCTCTATCGGGGACCGGGGAGCTGTTTTTT. This translates into CASSGGQGPLSGTGELFF. The V call is TRBV10-1, the J call TRBJ2-2, with TRBD1 identical over 9 bases. The CDR3 is 18 amino acids. V lost 4 bases and J lost 5; bases outside the gene matches: 14. CDR1 is WNHNN and CDR2 is SYGVQD in the germline V gene (reference sequence).

In its sample, this clone was seen a few times. The gene calls are TRBV27 and TRBJ2-7; D possibly corresponds to TRBD2 (6 bases). The V and J ends lost 0 bases and 3 bases respectively, with 6 bases between them. CDR1 is MNHEY, CDR2 SMNVEV, per germline (reference sequence). This CDR3 comprises 13 residues. The CDR3 is CASSLSRGYEQYF. The CDR3 DNA sequence: TGTGCCAGCAGTTTATCGCGGGGCTACGAGCAGTACTTC.

V usage is TRBV11-1 and J usage is TRBJ1-5; 10 bases agree with TRBD1. The CDR3 loop spans 16 amino acids. Germline CDR1 reads SGHAT; CDR2 reads FQDESV (reference sequence). The V and J ends lost 5 bases and 7 bases, in that order; junction bases with no gene match: 11. CDR3: CASSLYGTGAEQPQHF. Written as DNA, the CDR3 is TGTGCCAGCAGCCTTTATGGGACAGGGGCCGAGCAGCCCCAGCATTTT.

J is TRBJ1-1 and V is TRBV18; D is unresolved. V was pared by 1 base and J by 1 base, with 10 bases between. The CDR3 length is 15 residues. CDR1 is KGHSH, CDR2 LQKENI, per germline. CDR3 region: CASSPRGPTNTEAFF. DNA for the CDR3: TGTGCCAGCTCACCACGTGGACCGACGAACACTGAAGCTTTCTTT.

The chain employs TRBV27 and TRBJ2-7; D unresolved. This CDR3 spans 14 amino acids. Germline V gene lookup returns CDR1 MNHEY and CDR2 SMNVEV (reference sequence). Trimming pared 5 bases from V and 5 bases from J, leaving 16 bases between. The CDR3 loop is CASSPRTLGNEQYF. Written as DNA, the CDR3 is TGTGCCAGCAGTCCCAGGACCCTCGGAAACGAGCAGTACTTC.

This chain joins TRBV11-2 and TRBJ1-1; tentative D call: TRBD1 (5 bases). The CDR3 has 15 residues. The germline CDR1 and CDR2 sequences are SGHAT and FQNNGV. V was trimmed by 3 bases and J by 1 base, leaving 12 bases between them. The CDR3 DNA follows: TGTGCCAGCAGCTTGCCGGGACTTGAGAACACTGAAGCTTTCTTT. It translates to CASSLPGLENTEAFF.

A single count supports this clone. Written as DNA, the CDR3 is TGTGCCTGGAGTCTACTCGGACAGGGCCAAGAGACCCAGTACTTC. Protein sequence: CAWSLLGQGQETQYF. V gene TRBV30 combines with J gene TRBJ2-5; 8 nucleotides align to TRBD1. The CDR3 length is 15 residues. V gave up 2 bases and J gave up 1 base; unmatched junction bases: 6. CDR1 and CDR2 from the germline V gene are GTSNPN and SVGIG (reference sequence).

The V and J genes are TRBV7-9 and TRBJ1-4; TRBD1 is a possible D gene (5 bases). The length of the CDR3 is 17 residues. The V end was cut by 5 bases, the J end by 0 bases, with 16 bases between. Germline CDR1 is SEHNR and CDR2 is FQNEAQ (reference sequence). The CDR3 coding sequence is TGTGCCAGCAGCCTAGACCATCAAGGGGCAACTAATGAAAAACTGTTTTTT. The encoded protein is CASSLDHQGATNEKLFF.

The rearrangement uses TRBV15 and TRBJ2-4, with TRBD1 identical over 7 bases. This CDR3 is 16 amino acids long. Germline assignment: CDR1 LNHNV and CDR2 YYDKDF (reference sequence). V lost 5 bases to trimming and J lost 7 bases; unmatched junction nucleotides: 14. CDR3 coding DNA: TGTGCCACCAGCGGAGCTTTGGCAGGGGGTAGGAACATTCAGTACTTC. This translates into CATSGALAGGRNIQYF. The variable domain in full, with the rest retrieved from reference TRBV15 and TRBJ2-4, is DAMVIQNPRYQVTQFGKPVTLSCSQTLNHNVMYWYQQKSSQAPKLLFHYYDKDFNNEADTPDNFQSRRPNTSFCFLDIRSPGLGDTAMYLCATSGALAGGRNIQYFGAGTRLSVL.

This rearrangement joins TRBV30 to TRBJ2-7, with D tentatively TRBD2 (6 bases). This CDR3 is built from 12 residues. Germline V gene data show CDR1 as GTSNPN and CDR2 as SVGIG (reference sequence). Trimming shortened V by 4 bases and J by 7 bases, and 14 bases separated the two germline ends. CDR3 nucleotides: TGTGCCTGGACCTTGGGGGGAAGGGAGCAGTACTTC. Protein product: CAWTLGGREQYF.

V usage is TRBV7-5 and J usage is TRBJ1-1. TRBV7-5 is described as a pseudogene. There are 14 residues in the CDR3. The CDR3 is CASSLADGNTEAFF. CDR3 DNA: TGTGCCAGCAGCTTAGCGGACGGAAACACTGAAGCTTTCTTT.

The chain combines TRBV7-6 with TRBJ1-4; 7 bases line up with TRBD1. The CDR3 runs 15 residues. In germline, CDR1 is SGHVS, CDR2 FNYEAQ. The trim removed 4 bases at V and 7 bases at J, leaving 9 bases unmatched. The CDR3 here is CASSSSKGQREKLFF. The CDR3 coding sequence is TGTGCCAGCAGCTCAAGCAAGGGACAGCGTGAAAAACTGTTTTTT.

The chain uses TRBV7-8 and TRBJ2-3; D ambiguous. CDR1 and CDR2 from the germline V gene are SGHVS and FQNEAQ. This CDR3 comprises 12 residues. In DNA form, the CDR3 reads TGTGCTTGTCTTGAGGGCACAGATACGCAGTATTTT. This encodes CACLEGTDTQYF.

V gene TRBV6-1 combines with J gene TRBJ2-7; 8 bases are shared with TRBD1. V dropped 6 bases and J dropped 5; count of bases not matched to a gene: 9. CDR1 is MNHNS and CDR2 is SASEGT in the germline V gene. CDR3 length equals 14 residues. The CDR3 reads CASRIDRGHNEQYF. In DNA form, the CDR3 reads TGTGCCAGCAGAATTGACAGGGGTCATAACGAGCAGTACTTC.

The rearrangement joins TRBV4-3 to TRBJ2-3; TRBD2 matches at 9 bases. CDR1 and CDR2 from the germline V gene are LGHNA and YSLEER. CDR3 length equals 17 residues. J was trimmed by 2 bases and V by 0 bases; bases with no gene match: 6. The chain's CDR3 is CASSQDRAGGPTDTQYF. CDR3 coding DNA: TGCGCCAGCAGCCAAGATAGGGCGGGGGGGCCCACAGATACGCAGTATTTT.

This rearrangement joins TRBV27 to TRBJ1-5; D gene unclear. The CDR3 is made up of 14 amino acids. Per the germline V gene, CDR1 is MNHEY and CDR2 is SMNVEV (reference sequence). V lost 2 bases and J 0 bases, leaving 5 bases between the germline ends. The CDR3 nucleotides read TGTGCCAGCAGTTTACAGAATAGCAATCAGCCCCAGCATTTT. Residues: CASSLQNSNQPQHF.

This clone is a singleton in its sample. The chain is built from TRBV7-9 and TRBJ2-3; the D is unclear. The length of the CDR3 is 15 residues. Trimming removed 3 bases at V and 0 bases at J, with 10 bases between. Germline V gives CDR1 SEHNR, CDR2 FQNEAQ (reference sequence). CDR3 sequence: CASSFDLTSTDTQYF. For the CDR3, the DNA is TGTGCCAGCAGCTTCGATCTTACTAGCACAGATACGCAGTATTTT.

The chain combines TRBV7-9 with TRBJ1-5; D remains ambiguous. CDR1 is SEHNR, CDR2 FQNEAQ, per germline (reference sequence). The CDR3 is made up of 13 amino acids. V was cut by 3 bases and J by 6 bases, with 9 bases left in between. In DNA, the CDR3 is TGTGCCAGCAGCTTTTCGGCGCTTCAGCCCCAGCATTTT. Translating gives CASSFSALQPQHF.

The chain joins TRBV30 to TRBJ1-3; D is uncertain. Trimming left V 8 bases short and J 6 bases short, with 14 bases between. The germline V gene encodes CDR1 GTSNPN and CDR2 SVGIG (reference sequence). The CDR3 has 12 residues. The CDR3 nucleotides read TGTGCCGGTCGGTCTTCCCAAAACACCATATATTTT. This translates into CAGRSSQNTIYF.